Below are 27 T cell receptor beta chains sequenced from a single sample in a study of regulatory T cells in long-lasting Graves disease (dated by TCRdb to 2020 to 2023). Receptor libraries were prepared by multiplex PCR. Instrument on record: Illumina HiSeq 4000. iRepertoire HTBI primers and Arm-PCR amplification of CDR3 regions were used to construct TCR beta libraries. TCRdb trimmed public reads at Q25 via fastp, called clones via MiXCR and kept in-frame beta chains. Rows matching on CDR3 protein sequence are summarized as one entry with the most common DNA and genes. The sample table shows 500,000 or so distinct CDR3 sequences, and 11% to 15% are seen once. About 15% of the sample is held by the ten biggest clonotypes. This sample's time point label indicates: newly diagnosed GD, antithyroid drugs for less than 3 months. RNA was extracted from PBMCs in TRIzol for both TCR sequencing and RNA sequencing.

The sample also formed part of further work on T cells in Graves' hyperthyroidism and ophthalmopathy.

Sample: peripheral blood mononuclear cells (PBMCs), taken at new diagnosis, from a patient treated with antithyroid drugs. The receptors derive from a woman in her fifties or sixties with Graves disease. Donor details come from another sample of the same person, matched by shared clones.

This clonotype was seen many times. The chain carries TRBV6-2 or TRBV6-3 and TRBJ2-1; either TRBD1 or TRBD2 may supply D (5 bases each). V dropped 2 bases and J dropped 8 bases, with 16 bases sitting between them. The germline V gene encodes CDR1 MNHEY and CDR2 SVGEGT. The length of the CDR3 is 15 residues. CDR3 coding DNA: TGTGCCAGCAGTTACCTGGGACCACTTCGGGATGAGCAGTTCTTC. As protein: CASSYLGPLRDEQFF.

This clonotype showed up many times. This chain uses TRBV11-2 with TRBJ2-7; 11 bases line up with TRBD2. Germline V gene data show CDR1 as SGHAT and CDR2 as FQNNGV. After removal of 0 bases from V and 4 bases from J, the junction contained 11 bases not matched to a gene. This CDR3 comprises 18 residues. The CDR3 DNA reads as TGTGCCAGCAGCTTAGATCTCCCTCTGACTAGCGGGACTTACGAGCAGTACTTC. Translation: CASSLDLPLTSGTYEQYF.

This chain uses TRBV5-6 with TRBJ2-7; D is unresolved. This CDR3 has 14 amino acids. Trimming left V 1 base short and J 0 bases short, with 8 bases between. Germline V CDR1 and CDR2: SGHDT, YYEEEE. CDR3 coding DNA: TGTGCCAGCAGCTTGCCGTCTACCTCCTACGAGCAGTACTTC. This sequence encodes CASSLPSTSYEQYF.

The sample holds a few counts of this clonotype. The chain links TRBV2 to TRBJ2-3; D possibly corresponds to TRBD2 (5 bases). Germline CDR1 and CDR2: SNHLY and FYNNEI. This CDR3 region has 15 residues. V dropped 4 bases and J dropped 2 bases, with 13 bases sitting between them. The CDR3 region is CASSVGIPVTDTQYF. Here the CDR3 DNA reads TGTGCCAGCAGTGTCGGGATCCCCGTCACAGATACGCAGTATTTT.

This clonotype was seen only a few times. The chain has TRBV9 and TRBJ1-5, with D possibly TRBD1 on 5 matching bases. Germline CDR1 is SGDLS and CDR2 is YYNGEE. The CDR3 length is 22 residues. Trimming removed 0 bases from V and 1 base from J, with 29 bases in between. Here the CDR3 reads CASSVALVSAGHHRISNQPQHF. Here the CDR3 DNA reads TGTGCCAGCAGCGTAGCTCTTGTCTCGGCAGGCCATCACAGGATAAGCAATCAGCCCCAGCATTTT.

This clonotype was recorded a few times. The gene calls are TRBV19 and TRBJ2-1; 12 positions agree with TRBD2. With V trimmed by 10 bases and J by 7 bases, 11 bases remained unmatched. Germline assignment: CDR1 LNHDA and CDR2 SQIVND (reference sequence). The CDR3 is made up of 15 amino acids. CDR3 sequence (DNA): TGTGCCACCAAGTTGAGCGGACTAGCGGGAAATGAGCAGTTCTTC. Its translation is CATKLSGLAGNEQFF.

There are many counts of this clonotype. The CDR3 loop is CASREQGPQPQHF. The CDR3 DNA sequence: TGTGCCAGCAGGGAACAGGGGCCTCAGCCCCAGCATTTT. The chain links TRBV2 to TRBJ1-5; 7 nucleotides agree with TRBD1. V gave up 6 bases and J gave up 6 bases; unmatched junction bases: 5. The CDR3 spans 13 residues. Per germline, CDR1 SNHLY and CDR2 FYNNEI.

This clonotype was observed a handful of times. The chain employs TRBV6-5 and TRBJ2-7; D tentatively fits TRBD1 or TRBD2 (5 bases each). Per germline, CDR1 MNHEY and CDR2 SVGAGI. The CDR3 contains 18 residues. V was clipped by 0 bases and J by 0 bases, with 18 bases between them. DNA of the CDR3: TGTGCCAGCAGTTACTCTTCGACAGAATCGGGAAGCTCCTACGAGCAGTACTTC. Its protein product is CASSYSSTESGSSYEQYF.

This clonotype was recorded at least ten times. This chain joins TRBV29-1 and TRBJ1-1; D gene unclear. CDR3 size: 13 residues. CDR1 is SQVTM and CDR2 is ANQGSEA in the germline V gene. V was clipped by 4 bases and J by 6 bases, with 15 bases between them. CDR3 in amino acids: CSVAAFMDAEAFF. The DNA of the CDR3 is TGCAGCGTTGCCGCCTTCATGGATGCTGAAGCTTTCTTT. The whole variable domain, filled in from reference TRBV29-1 and TRBJ1-1, reads SAVISQKPSRDICQRGTSLTIQCQVDSQVTMMFWYRQQPGQSLTLIATANQGSEATYESGFVIDKFPISRPNLTFSTLTVSNMSPEDSSIYLCSVAAFMDAEAFFGQGTRLTVV.

This clonotype was recorded a few times. J is TRBJ2-3 and V is TRBV30, with 7 positions matching TRBD2. The CDR3 contains 13 residues. The ends lost 5 bases at V and 7 bases at J; junction bases unmatched: 9. Germline values: CDR1 GTSNPN, CDR2 SVGIG (reference sequence). The CDR3 nucleotides read TGTGCCTGGCGAGGGCGGGAGAGAAATACGCAGTATTTT. Protein product: CAWRGRERNTQYF.

This clonotype has only a few counts. The rearrangement links TRBV6-1 to TRBJ1-1; D is uncertain. Germline CDR1 is MNHNS and CDR2 is SASEGT. Trimming pared 6 bases from V and 4 bases from J, leaving 9 bases between. The CDR3 sequence is 12 residues long. For the CDR3, the DNA is TGTGCCAGCAGCGGGCCAACCACTGAAGCTTTCTTT. It codes for CASSGPTTEAFF.

The genes are TRBV19 and TRBJ2-1; possibly TRBD1 or TRBD2 for D (7 bases each). CDR3 size: 15 residues. Trimming took off 4 bases at V and 7 bases at J, with 17 bases between the two ends. From germline, CDR1 is LNHDA and CDR2 SQIVND (reference sequence). DNA for the CDR3: TGTGCCAGTAGTACTGAGGGGAGGGGGCGGAATGAGCAGTTCTTC. It specifies CASSTEGRGRNEQFF.

Worth noting for this clonotype: This sequence may be a read error, since a much larger clone differs from it by one base. V usage is TRBV28 and J usage is TRBJ2-5, with D possibly called TRBD1 or TRBD2 (6 bases each). CDR1 is MDHEN, CDR2 SYDVKM, per germline. The CDR3 has 17 amino acids. The CDR3 loop is CASSYRGTHTLQKTQYF. Written as DNA, the CDR3 is TGTGCCAGCAGCTACCGGGGGACACATACACTCCAAAAGACCCAGTACTTC. The whole variable domain, filled in from reference TRBV28 and TRBJ2-5, reads DVKVTQSSRYLVKRTGEKVFLECVQDMDHENMFWYRQDPGLGLRLIYFSYDVKMKEKGDIPEGYSVSREKKERFSLILESASTNQTSMYLCASSYRGTHTLQKTQYFGPGTRLLVL.

This chain links TRBV20-1 with TRBJ2-1, with TRBD2 matching 9 bases. The CDR3 totals 13 residues. CDR1 and CDR2 from the germline V gene are DFQATT and SNEGSKA (reference sequence). Losses at the gene ends were 4 bases for V and 7 bases for J; bases not matched to a gene: 5. The CDR3 sequence is CSATSGMRNEQFF. The CDR3 nucleotides read TGCAGTGCTACTAGCGGGATGCGAAATGAGCAGTTCTTC.

Here the CDR3 DNA reads TGTGCCAGCAGCTTCGGGACAGTAGGCCTTGATCAGCCCCAGCATTTT. Its protein is CASSFGTVGLDQPQHF. The chain has TRBV7-8 and TRBJ1-5; 7 nucleotides align to TRBD1. V shed 3 bases and J 5 bases; nucleotides not matched to a gene: 10. This CDR3 comprises 16 residues. The germline gives CDR1 SGHVS, CDR2 FQNEAQ.

This clonotype was found many times. The V gene is TRBV5-1, the J gene TRBJ2-1; 11 bases agree with TRBD2. The CDR3 is made up of 15 amino acids. Germline values: CDR1 SGHRS, CDR2 YFSETQ. V trimming: 1 base; J trimming: 5 bases; junction bases outside the gene matches: 2. The CDR3 loop is CASSLSLAGDNEQFF. The CDR3 bases are TGCGCCAGCAGCTTGTCACTAGCGGGAGACAATGAGCAGTTCTTC.

This rearrangement joins TRBV10-3 to TRBJ1-5, with 8 bases lining up with TRBD1. J lost 7 bases, V lost 10 bases, and 9 bases had no gene match. Germline V gene lookup returns CDR1 ENHRY and CDR2 SYGVKD. The CDR3 runs 13 residues. CDR3 in DNA: TGTGCCACCGTGGCAGGGGGCGACCAGCCCCAGCATTTT. Its translation is CATVAGGDQPQHF.

Many counts were recorded for this clonotype. This rearrangement joins TRBV29-1 to TRBJ2-7; D is possibly TRBD1 or TRBD2 (6 bases each). Trimming shortened V by 0 bases and J by 2 bases, and 14 bases separated the two germline ends. The CDR3 contains 15 residues. Germline values: CDR1 SQVTM, CDR2 ANQGSEA. The CDR3 sequence is CSVEDRGGDTYEQYF. The DNA for the CDR3 is TGCAGCGTTGAAGATCGGGGCGGGGACACCTACGAGCAGTACTTC.

On this clonotype itself: This could be a read error, since a much larger clone is one nucleotide away. This sequence joins TRBV9 and TRBJ2-1; TRBD1 matches at 12 bases. In germline, CDR1 is SGDLS, CDR2 YYNGEE. This CDR3 comprises 16 residues. CDR3 sequence: CASSVAGTGGYNDQFF. The CDR3 coding sequence is TGTGCCAGCAGCGTAGCCGGGACAGGGGGCTACAATGATCAGTTCTTC.

In this sample, this clonotype turned up many times. V gene TRBV2 combines with J gene TRBJ2-3; 10 positions agree with TRBD2. V was pared by 3 bases and J by 2 bases, with 5 bases of the junction left unmatched. The CDR3 has 16 residues. Germline-derived CDR1 and CDR2 are SNHLY and FYNNEI. The CDR3 reads CASSERLAGVTDTQYF. DNA of the CDR3: TGTGCCAGCAGTGAGCGGCTAGCGGGAGTCACAGATACGCAGTATTTT.

This clonotype was counted ten times or more. The chain uses TRBV11-2 and TRBJ1-5; 9 bases fit TRBD1. The CDR3 has 14 residues. CDR1 and CDR2 from the germline V gene are SGHAT and FQNNGV. Trimming removed 5 bases from V and 9 bases from J; junction bases left unmatched: 8. The CDR3 loop reads CASSPGQGSWPQHF. CDR3 in DNA: TGTGCCAGCAGCCCAGGACAGGGGAGCTGGCCCCAGCATTTT.

This CDR3 reads CASSPDKEAFF. The CDR3, as DNA: TGTGCCAGCAGCCCGGACAAGGAAGCTTTCTTT. This rearrangement joins TRBV27 to TRBJ1-1; weak D call: TRBD1 (5 bases). This CDR3 comprises 11 residues. The V end was cut by 6 bases, the J end by 8 bases, with 10 bases between. CDR1 is MNHEY, CDR2 SMNVEV, per germline (reference sequence).

This clonotype was picked up many times. V is TRBV2 and J is TRBJ2-6; D ambiguous. The germline V and J ends were trimmed by 4 bases and 0 bases, with 7 bases remaining between them. Germline V gene sequence: CDR1 SNHLY, CDR2 FYNNEI. The CDR3 spans 15 residues. The CDR3 reads CASSAWVSGANVLTF. CDR3 in DNA: TGTGCCAGCAGTGCCTGGGTCTCTGGGGCCAACGTCCTGACTTTC. The full variable domain, in which reference TRBV2 and TRBJ2-6 provide the parts outside the CDR3, is EPEVTQTPSHQVTQMGQEVILRCVPISNHLYFYWYRQILGQKVEFLVSFYNNEISEKSEIFDDQFSVERPDGSNFTLKIRSTKLEDSAMYFCASSAWVSGANVLTFGAGSRLTVL.

This clonotype has ten or more counts. The V call is TRBV28, the J call TRBJ2-5, with TRBD2 as a possible D gene (7 bases). Germline V gives CDR1 MDHEN, CDR2 SYDVKM. The CDR3 extends over 15 amino acids. Trimming removed 5 bases from V and 4 bases from J, with 17 bases in between. The CDR3 reads CASSKKGGQRETQYF. CDR3 bases: TGTGCCAGCAGTAAGAAGGGGGGGCAACGAGAGACCCAGTACTTC.

This clonotype turned up a few times. The V gene is TRBV19, the J gene TRBJ2-4, with 7 bases matching TRBD1. The V gene's germline CDR1 is LNHDA and CDR2 SQIVND (reference sequence). V gave up 5 bases and J gave up 5 bases; unmatched junction bases: 6. CDR3 length: 14 amino acids. The CDR3 sequence: CASSEQGTQNIQYF. In DNA form, the CDR3 reads TGTGCCAGTAGTGAACAGGGGACCCAAAACATTCAGTACTTC.

Many counts were recorded for this clonotype. The chain recombines TRBV7-6 with TRBJ2-3, with D unresolved. Germline CDR1 reads SGHVS; CDR2 reads FNYEAQ. The CDR3 runs 16 residues. With 5 bases removed from V and 6 bases from J, the gap between germline ends came to 21 bases. The CDR3 is CASSPRLSREWDTQYF. CDR3 coding DNA: TGTGCCAGCAGCCCCCGCCTATCAAGGGAATGGGATACGCAGTATTTT.

This clonotype was picked up many times. The V and J genes are TRBV19 and TRBJ2-7; the D gene is possibly TRBD1 (6 bases). Germline V lookup: CDR1 LNHDA, CDR2 SQIVND (reference sequence). V lost 10 bases, J lost 1 base, and 17 bases lay in between. The CDR3 length is 14 residues. CDR3: CATANRDNSYEQYF. CDR3 nucleotide sequence: TGTGCCACCGCGAACCGGGACAATTCCTACGAGCAGTACTTC.